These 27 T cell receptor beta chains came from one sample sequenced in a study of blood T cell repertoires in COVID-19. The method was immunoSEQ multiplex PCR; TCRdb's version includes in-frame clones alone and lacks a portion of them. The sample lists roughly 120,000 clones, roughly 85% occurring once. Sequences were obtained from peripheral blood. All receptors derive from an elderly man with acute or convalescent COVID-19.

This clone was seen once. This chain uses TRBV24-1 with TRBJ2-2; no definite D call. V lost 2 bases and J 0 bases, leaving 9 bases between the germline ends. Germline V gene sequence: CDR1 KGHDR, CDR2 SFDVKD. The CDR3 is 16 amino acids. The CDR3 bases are TGTGCCACCAGTGATTCATCCAGATCGAACACCGGGGAGCTGTTTTTT. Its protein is CATSDSSRSNTGELFF.

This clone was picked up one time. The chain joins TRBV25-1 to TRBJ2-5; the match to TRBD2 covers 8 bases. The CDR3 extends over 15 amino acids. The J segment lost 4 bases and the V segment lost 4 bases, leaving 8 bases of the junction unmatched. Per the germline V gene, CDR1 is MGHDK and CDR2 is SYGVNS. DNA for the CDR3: TGTGCCAGCAGTGCGGGGGGGCCAGGGTCAGAGACCCAGTACTTC. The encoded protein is CASSAGGPGSETQYF.

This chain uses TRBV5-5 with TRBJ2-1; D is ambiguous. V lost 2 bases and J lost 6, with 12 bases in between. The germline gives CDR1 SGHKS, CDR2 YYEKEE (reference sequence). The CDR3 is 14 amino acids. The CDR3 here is CASSLSRLFNEQFF. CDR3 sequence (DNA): TGTGCCAGCAGCTTAAGCAGGCTGTTCAATGAGCAGTTCTTC.

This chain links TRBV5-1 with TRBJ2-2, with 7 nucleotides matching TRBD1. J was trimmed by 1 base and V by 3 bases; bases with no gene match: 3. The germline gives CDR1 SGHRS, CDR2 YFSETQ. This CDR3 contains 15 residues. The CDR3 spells CASSSGTVNTGELFF. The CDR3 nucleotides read TGCGCCAGCAGCTCGGGGACAGTGAACACCGGGGAGCTGTTTTTT.

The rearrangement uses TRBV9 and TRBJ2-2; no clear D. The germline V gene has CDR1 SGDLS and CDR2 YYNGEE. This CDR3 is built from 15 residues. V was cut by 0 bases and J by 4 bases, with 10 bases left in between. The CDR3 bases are TGTGCCAGCAGCGTAGCTGAACAGTCCACCGGGGAGCTGTTTTTT. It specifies CASSVAEQSTGELFF.

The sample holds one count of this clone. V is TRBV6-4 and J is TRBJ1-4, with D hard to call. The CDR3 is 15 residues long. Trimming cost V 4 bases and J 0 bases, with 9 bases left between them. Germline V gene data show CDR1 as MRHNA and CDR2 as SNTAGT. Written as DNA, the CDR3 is TGTGCCAGCAGTGTTCTAGTTGCAACTAATGAAAAACTGTTTTTT. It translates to CASSVLVATNEKLFF.

CDR3 amino acids: CASSLASSGAYNEQFF. The CDR3 nucleotides read TGTGCCAGCAGCTTGGCCTCTAGCGGAGCCTACAATGAGCAGTTCTTC. J is TRBJ2-1 and V is TRBV5-4; 7 positions agree with TRBD2. Germline values: CDR1 SGHNT, CDR2 YYREEE (reference sequence). The CDR3 consists of 16 residues. V was clipped by 0 bases and J by 2 bases; unmatched bases: 5.

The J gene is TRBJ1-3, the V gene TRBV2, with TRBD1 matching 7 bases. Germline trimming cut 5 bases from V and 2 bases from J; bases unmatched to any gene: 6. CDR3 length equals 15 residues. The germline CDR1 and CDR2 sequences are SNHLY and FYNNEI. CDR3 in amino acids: CASSPTGVAGNTIYF. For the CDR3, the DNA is TGTGCCAGCAGTCCCACAGGGGTGGCTGGAAACACCATATATTTT.

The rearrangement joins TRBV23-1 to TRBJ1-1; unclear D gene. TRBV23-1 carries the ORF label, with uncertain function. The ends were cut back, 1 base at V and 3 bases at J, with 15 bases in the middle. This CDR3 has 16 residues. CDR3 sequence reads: CASSQLGRLLDTEAFF. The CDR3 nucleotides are TGCGCCAGCAGTCAATTAGGTCGACTTCTGGACACTGAAGCTTTCTTT.

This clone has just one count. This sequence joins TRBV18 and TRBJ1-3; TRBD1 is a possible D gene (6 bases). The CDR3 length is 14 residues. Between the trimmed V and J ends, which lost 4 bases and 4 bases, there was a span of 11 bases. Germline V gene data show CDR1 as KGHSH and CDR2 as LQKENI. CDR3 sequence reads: CASSHSGDGNTIYF. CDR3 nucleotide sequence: TGTGCCAGCTCACACTCAGGGGACGGAAACACCATATATTTT. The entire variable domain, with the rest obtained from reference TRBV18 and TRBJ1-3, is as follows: NAGVMQNPRHLVRRRGQEARLRCSPMKGHSHVYWYRQLPEEGLKFMVYLQKENIIDESGMPKERFSAEFPKEGPSILRIQQVVRGDSAAYFCASSHSGDGNTIYFGEGSWLTVV.

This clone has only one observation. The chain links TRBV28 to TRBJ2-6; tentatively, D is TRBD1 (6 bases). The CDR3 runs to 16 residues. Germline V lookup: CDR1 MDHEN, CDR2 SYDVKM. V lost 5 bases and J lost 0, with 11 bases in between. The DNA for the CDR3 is TGTGCCAGCAGTGGAACAGGGAACTCTGGGGCCAACGTCCTGACTTTC. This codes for CASSGTGNSGANVLTF.

CDR3: CSAGAVGYTEAFF. The CDR3 region has the DNA TGCAGCGCCGGTGCGGTAGGCTACACTGAAGCTTTCTTT. The chain uses TRBV29-1 and TRBJ1-1; the D is unclear. The CDR3 is 13 residues long. CDR1 is SQVTM, CDR2 ANQGSEA, per germline. V was pared by 7 bases and J by 3 bases, with 15 bases between.

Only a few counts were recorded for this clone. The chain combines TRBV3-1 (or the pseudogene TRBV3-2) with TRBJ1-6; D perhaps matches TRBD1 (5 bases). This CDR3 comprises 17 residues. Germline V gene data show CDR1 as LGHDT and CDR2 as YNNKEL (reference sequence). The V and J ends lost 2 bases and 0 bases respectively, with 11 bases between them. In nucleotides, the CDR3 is TGTGCCAGCAGCCAACAGGGCATCAGCTCCTATAATTCACCCCTCCACTTT. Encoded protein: CASSQQGISSYNSPLHF.

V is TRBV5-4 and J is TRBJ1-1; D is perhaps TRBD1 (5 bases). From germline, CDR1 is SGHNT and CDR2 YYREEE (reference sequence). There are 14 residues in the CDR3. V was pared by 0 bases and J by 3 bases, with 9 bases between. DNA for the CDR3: TGTGCCAGCAGCTTGGCCAGGGCACACACTGAAGCTTTCTTT. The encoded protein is CASSLARAHTEAFF.

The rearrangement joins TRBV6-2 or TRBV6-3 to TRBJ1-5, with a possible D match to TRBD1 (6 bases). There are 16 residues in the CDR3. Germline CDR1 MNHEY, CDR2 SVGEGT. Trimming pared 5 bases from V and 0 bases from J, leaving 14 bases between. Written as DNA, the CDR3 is TGTGCCAGCAGTCAAGGACAGCTAGATAGCAATCAGCCCCAGCATTTT. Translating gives CASSQGQLDSNQPQHF.

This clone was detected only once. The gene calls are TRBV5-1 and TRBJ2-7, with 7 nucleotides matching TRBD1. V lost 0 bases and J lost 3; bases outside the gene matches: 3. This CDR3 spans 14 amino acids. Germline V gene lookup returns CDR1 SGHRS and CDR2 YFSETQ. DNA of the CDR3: TGCGCCAGCAGCTTGGCCGGGACAGTCTACGAGCAGTACTTC. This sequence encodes CASSLAGTVYEQYF.

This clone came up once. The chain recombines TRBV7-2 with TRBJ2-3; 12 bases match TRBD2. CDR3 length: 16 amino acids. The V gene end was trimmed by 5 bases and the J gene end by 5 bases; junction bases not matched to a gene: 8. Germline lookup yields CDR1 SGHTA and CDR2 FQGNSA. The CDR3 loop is CASSPGLAGREDTQYF. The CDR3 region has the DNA TGTGCCAGCAGCCCAGGACTAGCGGGAAGGGAAGATACGCAGTATTTT.

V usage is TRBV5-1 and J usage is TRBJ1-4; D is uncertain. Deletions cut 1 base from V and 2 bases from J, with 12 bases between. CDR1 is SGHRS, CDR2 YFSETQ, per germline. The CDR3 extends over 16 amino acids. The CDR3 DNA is TGCGCCAGCAGCTTGCGGCCGGGAGGTACTAATGAAAAACTGTTTTTT. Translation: CASSLRPGGTNEKLFF. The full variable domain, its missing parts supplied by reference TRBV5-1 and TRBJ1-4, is KAGVTQTPRYLIKTRGQQVTLSCSPISGHRSVSWYQQTPGQGLQFLFEYFSETQRNKGNFPGRFSGRQFSNSRSEMNVSTLELGDSALYLCASSLRPGGTNEKLFFGSGTQLSVL.

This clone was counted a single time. DNA for the CDR3: TGCGCCAGCAGCTTAGAAACAGGGGTTGGAACTGAAGCTTTCTTT. It encodes CASSLETGVGTEAFF. The chain joins TRBV5-1 to TRBJ1-1; 7 nucleotides line up with TRBD1. Trimming removed 2 bases from V and 5 bases from J; junction bases left unmatched: 9. CDR1 is SGHRS, CDR2 YFSETQ, per germline. This CDR3 is 15 amino acids long. The full variable domain, completed using reference TRBV5-1 and TRBJ1-1, is KAGVTQTPRYLIKTRGQQVTLSCSPISGHRSVSWYQQTPGQGLQFLFEYFSETQRNKGNFPGRFSGRQFSNSRSEMNVSTLELGDSALYLCASSLETGVGTEAFFGQGTRLTVV.

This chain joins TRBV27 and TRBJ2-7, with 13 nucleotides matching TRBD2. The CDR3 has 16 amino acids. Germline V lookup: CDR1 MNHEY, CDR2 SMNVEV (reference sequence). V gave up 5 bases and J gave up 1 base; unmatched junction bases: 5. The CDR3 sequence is CASSNILAGGSYEQYF. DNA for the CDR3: TGTGCCAGCAGTAACATACTAGCGGGAGGGTCCTACGAGCAGTACTTC.

The CDR3 sequence: CASSLASRSTGNTIYF. CDR3 in DNA: TGTGCCAGCAGCTTAGCGTCCAGGTCGACGGGAAACACCATATATTTT. The chain combines TRBV7-2 with TRBJ1-3, with unresolved D. Per germline, CDR1 SGHTA and CDR2 FQGNSA. The CDR3 length is 16 residues. V dropped 0 bases and J dropped 4 bases, with 13 bases sitting between them.

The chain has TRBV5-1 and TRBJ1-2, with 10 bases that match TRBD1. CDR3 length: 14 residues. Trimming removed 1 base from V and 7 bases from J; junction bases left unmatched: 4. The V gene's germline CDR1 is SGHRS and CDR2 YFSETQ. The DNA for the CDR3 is TGCGCCAGCAGCTTGCCAGGGACAGGGGTTGGCTACACCTTC. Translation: CASSLPGTGVGYTF.

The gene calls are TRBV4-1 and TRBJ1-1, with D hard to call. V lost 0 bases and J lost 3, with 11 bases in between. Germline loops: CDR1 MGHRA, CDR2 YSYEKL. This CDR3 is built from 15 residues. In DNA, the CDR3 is TGCGCCAGCAGCCAAGAGGAGGGCCGACACACTGAAGCTTTCTTT. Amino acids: CASSQEEGRHTEAFF.

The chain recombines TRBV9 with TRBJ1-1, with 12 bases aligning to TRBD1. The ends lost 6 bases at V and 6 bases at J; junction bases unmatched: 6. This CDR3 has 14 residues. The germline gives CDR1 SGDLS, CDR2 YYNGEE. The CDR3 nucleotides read TGTGCCAGCACCAGGGACAGGGGGCAGTCTGAAGCTTTCTTT. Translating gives CASTRDRGQSEAFF.

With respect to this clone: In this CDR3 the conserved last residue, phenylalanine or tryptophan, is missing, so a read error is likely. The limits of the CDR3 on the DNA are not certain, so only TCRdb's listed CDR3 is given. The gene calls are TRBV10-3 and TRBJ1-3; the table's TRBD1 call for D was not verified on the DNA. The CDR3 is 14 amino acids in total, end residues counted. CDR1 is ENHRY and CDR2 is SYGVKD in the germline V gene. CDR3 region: CAISESTGGQGTIL.

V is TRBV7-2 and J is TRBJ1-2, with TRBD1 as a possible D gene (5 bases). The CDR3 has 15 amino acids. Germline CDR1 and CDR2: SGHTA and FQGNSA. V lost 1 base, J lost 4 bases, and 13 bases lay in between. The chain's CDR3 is CASSLEAGKAYGYTF. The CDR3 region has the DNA TGTGCCAGCAGCTTAGAGGCAGGGAAGGCCTATGGCTACACCTTC. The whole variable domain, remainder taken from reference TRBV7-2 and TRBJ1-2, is GAGVSQSPSNKVTEKGKDVELRCDPISGHTALYWYRQSLGQGLEFLIYFQGNSAPDKSGLPSDRFSAERTGGSVSTLTIQRTQQEDSAVYLCASSLEAGKAYGYTFGSGTRLTVV.

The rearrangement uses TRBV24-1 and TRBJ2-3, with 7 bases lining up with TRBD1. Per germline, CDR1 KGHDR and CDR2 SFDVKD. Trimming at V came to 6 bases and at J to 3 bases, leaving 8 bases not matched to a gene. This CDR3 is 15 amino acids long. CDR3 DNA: TGTGCCACCAGTTATCGCGGCAGGGGGACAGATACGCAGTATTTT. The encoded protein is CATSYRGRGTDTQYF.